The clone carrying this TCR beta chain was picked up a small number of times. Its specificity is not known. Sequenced by immunoSEQ multiplex PCR; TCRdb stores in-frame clones only, minus some. The sample carries around 100,000 clones, about 89% recorded once. The data derive from a study of T cell responses to AZD1222 COVID-19 vaccine. Germline assignment: CDR1 KGHSH and CDR2 LQKENI. CDR3 length: 14 amino acids. Trimming pared 2 bases from V and 0 bases from J, leaving 7 bases between. General study points: White British people made up most donors, females outnumbered males, and clonal diversity was possibly underestimated. Across spike, vaccine-associated CD4 TCRs were found, dominant at 160-218 and 743-854. Repertoires were obtained only post-peak T cell response. Increases in Spike-specific TCR breadth and depth were seen after two AZD1222 doses.

The J gene is TRBJ1-2, the V gene TRBV18; D may be TRBD1 (5 bases). The sequence was collected from an adult who received the MenACWY meningococcal vaccine as a control. The sample here was peripheral blood, taken 28 days after the second dose of the MenACWY control vaccine. The CDR3 sequence is CASSPRTTNYGYTF. In nucleotides, the CDR3 is TGTGCCAGCTCACCAAGGACAACTAACTATGGCTACACCTTC.